This record covers a single TCR beta chain. What it binds is not known. V lost 5 bases, J lost 5 bases, and 13 bases lay in between. This CDR3 is 13 amino acids long. Germline CDR1 SGHTA, CDR2 FQGNSA. This sample is part of a study of shared clonotypes between healthy human individuals. Study observations and caveats: Across several donors, naive CD4 shared roughly 5%, naive CD8 over 3%, memory CD4 roughly 2.1%, memory CD8 approximately 0.4%.

Sequencing used immunoSEQ multiplex PCR; TCRdb keeps in-frame clones, though not all of them. This table holds a few million clones, approximately 95% found once. The rearrangement uses TRBV7-2 and TRBJ2-7; no definite D call. Sequenced input: naive CD4+ T cells from PBMCs. Regarding subset: CD45RA+ positively selected. This receptor was taken from a man younger than 30 in good health. Some clones in this sample may be carry-over from other donors' samples. The CDR3 spells CASSPPFANEQYF. The CDR3 DNA reads TGTGCCAGCAGCCCACCTTTTGCGAACGAGCAGTACTTC.